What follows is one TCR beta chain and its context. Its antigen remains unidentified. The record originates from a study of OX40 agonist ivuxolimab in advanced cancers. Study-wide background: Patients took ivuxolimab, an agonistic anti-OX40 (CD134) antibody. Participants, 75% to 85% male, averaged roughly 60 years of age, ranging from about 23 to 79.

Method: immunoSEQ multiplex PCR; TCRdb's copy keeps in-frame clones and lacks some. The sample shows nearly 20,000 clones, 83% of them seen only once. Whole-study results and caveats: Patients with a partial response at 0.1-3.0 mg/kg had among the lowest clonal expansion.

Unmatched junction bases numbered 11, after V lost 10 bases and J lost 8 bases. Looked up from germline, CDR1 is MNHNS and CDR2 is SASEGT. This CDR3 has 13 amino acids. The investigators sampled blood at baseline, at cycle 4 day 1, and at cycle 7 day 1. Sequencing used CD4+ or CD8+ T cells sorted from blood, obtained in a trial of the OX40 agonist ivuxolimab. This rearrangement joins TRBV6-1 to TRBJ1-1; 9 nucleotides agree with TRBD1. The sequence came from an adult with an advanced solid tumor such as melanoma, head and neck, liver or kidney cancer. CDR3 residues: CATRGQGVHEAFF. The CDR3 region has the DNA TGTGCCACCCGGGGACAGGGCGTTCACGAAGCTTTCTTT.